This T cell receptor beta chain was obtained from a study of T cell clonality in common variable immunodeficiency. CVID and control samples used equivalent genomic DNA input. Measured with immunoSEQ multiplex PCR; TCRdb has only the in-frame clones, and not every one. This sample has more than 30,000 clones and no singletons, with approximately 3.2% in the ten largest. Findings and limits, study-wide: Fewer deletions and N-nucleotide insertions were reportedly seen in common variable immunodeficiency TCR beta sequences.

In this sample, this clone turned up many times. Its antigen is currently unknown. Patients and controls were mostly of Caucasian heritage. Blood samples were heparinized, about 4.5 to 8 ml per donor. Sequenced: peripheral blood mononuclear cells. This TCR was sampled from a person between 18 and 69 years old in good health.

The CDR3 protein is CASSELIAGFDEQYF. The part of the CDR3 DNA that was read is TGTGCCAGCAGTGAACTAATAGCAGGGTTCGACGAG. V gene TRBV6-1 combines with J gene TRBJ2-7; possibly TRBD1 for D (5 bases). From the germline J gene comes the end of the CDR3, since the read stops 3 residues before it. Germline CDR1 is MNHNS and CDR2 is SASEGT. CDR3 length: 15 amino acids. V was cut by 2 bases and J by 5 bases, with 16 bases left in between.